These 21 T cell receptor beta chains share one sample of origin, sequenced in a study of blood T cell repertoires in COVID-19. Sequencing was performed with immunoSEQ multiplex PCR; in TCRdb, only in-frame clones are kept and a portion is missing. Of 250,000 to 350,000 clones in the sample, 70% to 90% were seen once. Sequencing was performed on PBMCs or T cells enriched from blood (not recorded which). All receptors derive from a woman aged 30 to 39 who had recovered from COVID-19.

The chain recombines TRBV10-3 with TRBJ2-1; the match to TRBD2 covers 12 bases. This CDR3 region has 15 residues. Per the germline V gene, CDR1 is ENHRY and CDR2 is SYGVKD. Trimming took 6 bases from V and 4 from J; bases not matched to a gene: 4. The CDR3 reads CAIRTGTSGYNEQFF. The CDR3 DNA reads as TGTGCCATCAGGACCGGGACTAGCGGGTACAATGAGCAGTTCTTC.

The chain joins TRBV4-3 to TRBJ2-4; 8 positions agree with TRBD1. Unmatched junction bases numbered 6, after V lost 5 bases and J lost 0 bases. CDR3 length equals 16 residues. Germline V gene lookup returns CDR1 LGHNA and CDR2 YSLEER. The CDR3 DNA reads TGCGCCAGCAGCACCGGACAGGGATCAGCCAAAAACATTCAGTACTTC. This codes for CASSTGQGSAKNIQYF.

This clone was found once. The J gene is TRBJ1-2, the V gene TRBV4-2; 7 bases are a match to TRBD1. The ends lost 1 base at V and 5 bases at J; junction bases unmatched: 16. Germline loops: CDR1 LGHNA, CDR2 YNFKEQ. The CDR3 is 18 residues long. The CDR3 DNA follows: TGTGCCAGCAGCCAAGTCCCAGCCCGAGACAGGGAAGGGTATGGCTACACCTTC. This codes for CASSQVPARDREGYGYTF.

This sequence joins TRBV11-3 and TRBJ1-5, with 7 bases lining up with TRBD1. The CDR3 length is 18 residues. Germline V gene lookup returns CDR1 SGHNT and CDR2 YENEEA. Germline trimming cut 5 bases from V and 2 bases from J; bases unmatched to any gene: 15. The CDR3 protein is CASSQKRQGLGGNQPQHF. The CDR3 nucleotides read TGTGCCAGCAGCCAAAAGAGACAGGGACTAGGAGGCAATCAGCCCCAGCATTTT.

The chain uses TRBV10-3 and TRBJ1-6; 11 bases fit TRBD1. Germline CDR1 ENHRY, CDR2 SYGVKD. V gave up 7 bases and J gave up 5 bases; unmatched junction bases: 4. This CDR3 has 15 amino acids. CDR3 protein: CAINTGQGDNSPLHF. CDR3 in DNA: TGTGCCATCAATACGGGACAGGGGGATAATTCACCCCTCCACTTT.

The V call is TRBV3-1 (or the pseudogene TRBV3-2), the J call TRBJ1-1; D unclear. V was shortened by 4 bases and J by 3 bases, with 6 bases between the two germline ends. The CDR3 runs to 12 residues. CDR1 is LGHDT and CDR2 is YNNKEL in the germline V gene (reference sequence). The CDR3 region is CASSLQDTEAFF. CDR3 nucleotide sequence: TGTGCCAGCAGCCTCCAGGACACTGAAGCTTTCTTT.

This clone was picked up one time. The chain recombines TRBV29-1 with TRBJ2-7; 7 bases fit TRBD2. This CDR3 spans 12 amino acids. Germline V lookup: CDR1 SQVTM, CDR2 ANQGSEA. V shed 3 bases, J shed 6 bases, and the junction held 5 bases outside the gene matches. CDR3 sequence: CSVDGGDGEQYF. The CDR3 DNA is TGCAGCGTTGATGGGGGGGACGGCGAGCAGTACTTC.

The chain carries TRBV4-2 and TRBJ2-5, with D possibly TRBD1 on 8 matching bases. There are 18 residues in the CDR3. From germline, CDR1 is LGHNA and CDR2 YNFKEQ. Trimming removed 1 base at V and 2 bases at J, with 20 bases between. The CDR3 nucleotides read TGTGCCAGCAGCCAAGTAGGGGGGGCAGGGGGCAAACAAGAGACCCAGTACTTC. Protein: CASSQVGGAGGKQETQYF.

The gene calls are TRBV30 and TRBJ1-1, with TRBD1 identical over 7 bases. The CDR3 is 14 amino acids. Germline V gives CDR1 GTSNPN, CDR2 SVGIG (reference sequence). Trimming at V came to 7 bases and at J to 0 bases, leaving 8 bases not matched to a gene. CDR3 amino acids: CAYVPGQMNTEAFF. The CDR3 region has the DNA TGTGCCTACGTCCCGGGACAGATGAACACTGAAGCTTTCTTT.

V gene TRBV12-3 or TRBV12-4 combines with J gene TRBJ2-5, with a weak D call TRBD2 (6 bases). Trimming left V 5 bases short and J 9 bases short, with 16 bases between. This CDR3 has 13 residues. CDR3 bases: TGTGCCAGCAGTCTCGAAATTGTAGCGGCCCAGTACTTC. It is translated as CASSLEIVAAQYF.

V and J are TRBV18 and TRBJ1-3; 8 bases agree with TRBD1. With V trimmed by 3 bases and J by 2 bases, 3 bases remained unmatched. CDR3 length equals 15 residues. The germline CDR1 and CDR2 sequences are KGHSH and LQKENI. CDR3 sequence reads: CASSPMDRAGNTIYF. The CDR3 nucleotides are TGTGCCAGCTCACCTATGGACAGGGCTGGAAACACCATATATTTT.

The chain employs TRBV27 and TRBJ1-1; D not certain. Trimming shortened V by 0 bases and J by 6 bases, and 20 bases separated the two germline ends. The germline gives CDR1 MNHEY, CDR2 SMNVEV (reference sequence). The CDR3 loop spans 17 amino acids. As DNA, the CDR3 is TGTGCCAGCAGTTTATCTGCCGGCCAGCCGGGTCGATCTGAAGCTTTCTTT. Residues: CASSLSAGQPGRSEAFF.

In nucleotides, the CDR3 is TGTGCCAGCAGCACGGGAGCGGGGACAGGTGGGAATGAGCAGTTCTTC. It yields the protein CASSTGAGTGGNEQFF. The V and J genes are TRBV7-3 and TRBJ2-1, with D perhaps TRBD1 (8 bases). Germline V gene sequence: CDR1 SGHTA, CDR2 FQGTGA. V dropped 5 bases and J dropped 7 bases, with 21 bases sitting between them. This CDR3 spans 16 amino acids.

The chain carries TRBV18 and TRBJ1-3, with D possibly matching TRBD1 (5 bases). The CDR3 extends over 14 amino acids. The ends were cut back, 3 bases at V and 3 bases at J, with 9 bases in the middle. Per germline, CDR1 KGHSH and CDR2 LQKENI. The CDR3 reads CASSPEQGGNTIYF. The CDR3 bases are TGTGCCAGCTCACCTGAGCAGGGTGGAAACACCATATATTTT. Combining the CDR3 with reference TRBV18 and TRBJ1-3 gives the whole variable domain NAGVMQNPRHLVRRRGQEARLRCSPMKGHSHVYWYRQLPEEGLKFMVYLQKENIIDESGMPKERFSAEFPKEGPSILRIQQVVRGDSAAYFCASSPEQGGNTIYFGEGSWLTVV.

This clone appeared a single time. The chain recombines TRBV9 with TRBJ1-2; D may be TRBD1 (5 bases). Trimming left V 6 bases short and J 5 bases short, with 14 bases between. Germline V gene data show CDR1 as SGDLS and CDR2 as YYNGEE. The CDR3 is 13 residues long. The CDR3 bases are TGTGCCAGCAACGCGGGGCGGGGGTATGGCTACACCTTC. Translating gives CASNAGRGYGYTF.

The table lists this clone with a count of one. The chain combines TRBV7-9 with TRBJ2-7; D not certain. Germline lookup yields CDR1 SEHNR and CDR2 FQNEAQ (reference sequence). The CDR3 has 14 amino acids. V was clipped by 5 bases and J by 1 base, with 12 bases between them. In nucleotides, the CDR3 is TGTGCCAGCAGCGGGCTACTCTCTTCCTACGAGCAGTACTTC. It encodes CASSGLLSSYEQYF.

This clone occurred once. V usage is TRBV19 and J usage is TRBJ1-1, with no clear D. CDR3 length: 15 amino acids. Trimming stripped 7 bases from V and 3 bases from J, with 18 bases between. Germline V gene data show CDR1 as LNHDA and CDR2 as SQIVND (reference sequence). The CDR3 reads CASTPAGGKDTEAFF. In DNA, the CDR3 is TGTGCCAGTACCCCGGCGGGAGGTAAGGACACTGAAGCTTTCTTT.

V is TRBV9 and J is TRBJ1-1; TRBD1 matches at 7 bases. Per germline, CDR1 SGDLS and CDR2 YYNGEE. J was trimmed by 4 bases and V by 4 bases; bases with no gene match: 7. The CDR3 is 14 residues long. CDR3 sequence: CASSRQDRSTEAFF. The CDR3 DNA reads as TGTGCCAGCAGCAGACAGGACAGGAGCACTGAAGCTTTCTTT.

This clone was counted between two and nine times. The CDR3 loop reads CASHPQGDQPQHF. The CDR3 DNA follows: TGTGCCAGCCACCCCCAGGGGGATCAGCCCCAGCATTTT. The chain couples TRBV18 to TRBJ1-5, with TRBD1 matching over 7 bases. J lost 5 bases, V lost 8 bases, and 6 bases had no gene match. Germline V gene sequence: CDR1 KGHSH, CDR2 LQKENI. The CDR3 has 13 amino acids.

The CDR3 nucleotides are TGTGCCAGTAGTGCTAGCGGGGGGGCGTTCAATGAGCAGTTCTTC. This sequence encodes CASSASGGAFNEQFF. The rearrangement uses TRBV19 and TRBJ2-1; 12 nucleotides agree with TRBD2. Trimming at V came to 5 bases and at J to 6 bases, leaving 5 bases not matched to a gene. In germline, CDR1 is LNHDA, CDR2 SQIVND (reference sequence). The CDR3 extends over 15 amino acids.

The V and J genes are TRBV14 and TRBJ2-1; 9 positions agree with TRBD2. Losses at the gene ends were 4 bases for V and 9 bases for J; bases not matched to a gene: 13. Germline V gene lookup returns CDR1 SGHDN and CDR2 FVKESK. The CDR3 has 16 residues. The CDR3 DNA reads as TGTGCCAGCAGCCCGTTACCCCCAGCGGGGGGAGGTGAGCAGTTCTTC. Encoded protein: CASSPLPPAGGGEQFF.